This TCR beta chain was observed in a study of blood T cell repertoires in COVID-19. Germline loops: CDR1 SGHTA, CDR2 FQGNSA. The CDR3 runs 15 residues. V gave up 1 base and J gave up 4 bases; unmatched junction bases: 6. Repertoires were generated with immunoSEQ multiplex PCR, while TCRdb's copy carries only in-frame clones and drops some. The data hold some 270,000 clones, with roughly four fifths observed a single time. This TCR derives from a person aged 70 to 80 with COVID-19, enrolled during active disease. The chain couples TRBV7-2 to TRBJ2-7; 8 nucleotides agree with TRBD2. The specimen sequenced was peripheral blood. The CDR3: CASSLDQRERYEQYF. CDR3 bases: TGTGCCAGCAGCTTAGATCAGCGGGAGAGATACGAGCAGTACTTC.